This passage covers 21 T cell receptor beta chains from one sample sequenced in a study of blood T cells in healthy people across ages. The use of a sample-barcoded 5' primer and a J-beta primer mix characterized a second PCR of about 6 to 12 cycles. One entry per CDR3 protein results from TCRdb running MiXCR on the 5' RACE reads. The sample has 800,000 to 1,000,000 distinct CDR3 sequences, 40% to 60% seen once. Source material: blood. The receptors here all came from a man aged 30 to 45 in good health.

The chain combines TRBV12-3 or TRBV12-4 with TRBJ1-2; no clear D. V was trimmed by 1 base and J by 5 bases, leaving 8 bases between them. There are 13 residues in the CDR3. This CDR3 reads CASSLVVGYGYTF. CDR3 nucleotide sequence: TGTGCCAGCAGTTTAGTCGTAGGATATGGCTACACCTTC.

This clonotype was seen only a few times. The chain recombines TRBV7-6 with TRBJ1-6; no clear D gene. V lost 4 bases and J lost 8, with 9 bases in between. The germline CDR1 and CDR2 sequences are SGHVS and FNYEAQ. The length of the CDR3 is 13 residues. The CDR3 DNA reads TGTGCCAGCAGCTCGCGGACCGATTCACCCCTCCACTTT. Translating gives CASSSRTDSPLHF.

This clonotype was counted only a few times. This chain joins TRBV4-2 and TRBJ2-7, with unresolved D. Deletions cut 1 base from V and 5 bases from J, with 15 bases between. Germline V gene lookup returns CDR1 LGHNA and CDR2 YNFKEQ. The length of the CDR3 is 15 residues. The CDR3 DNA reads TGTGCCAGCAGCCAAGCGATCGGCGACCGCAACGAGCAGTACTTC. Translation gives CASSQAIGDRNEQYF.

This clonotype has a handful of counts. The J gene is TRBJ2-7, the V gene TRBV9; D possibly matches TRBD1 or TRBD2 (5 bases each). This CDR3 is 15 amino acids long. The V gene's germline CDR1 is SGDLS and CDR2 YYNGEE. Between the trimmed V and J ends, which lost 3 bases and 0 bases, there was a span of 13 bases. DNA of the CDR3: TGTGCCAGCAGCGCTAGGCCAGGGAGCTCCTACGAGCAGTACTTC. It encodes CASSARPGSSYEQYF.

The rearrangement uses TRBV4-1 and TRBJ2-1; D not resolved. Germline-derived CDR1 and CDR2 are MGHRA and YSYEKL. The V gene lost 3 bases and the J gene lost 1 base, with 13 bases spanning the gap. The CDR3 totals 16 residues. This CDR3 reads CASSQPQVPSYNEQFF. The CDR3, as DNA: TGCGCCAGCAGCCAGCCTCAGGTACCTTCCTACAATGAGCAGTTCTTC.

The chain employs TRBV6-1 and TRBJ2-7; D is perhaps TRBD2 (5 bases). Germline CDR1 is MNHNS and CDR2 is SASEGT. V was trimmed by 3 bases and J by 0 bases, leaving 12 bases between them. This CDR3 has 15 amino acids. The CDR3 bases are TGTGCCAGCAGTGAGGCGGGCGCCCGCTCCTACGAGCAGTACTTC. This encodes CASSEAGARSYEQYF.

The gene calls are TRBV7-2 and TRBJ1-4, with D possibly being TRBD1 (5 bases). This CDR3 contains 16 residues. V was pared by 0 bases and J by 7 bases, with 15 bases between. In germline, CDR1 is SGHTA, CDR2 FQGNSA. CDR3 region: CASSLASQGRGEKLFF. As DNA, the CDR3 is TGTGCCAGCAGCTTAGCGTCCCAGGGTCGAGGTGAAAAACTGTTTTTT.

The CDR3 here is CSALRDQPQHF. The CDR3 DNA sequence: TGCAGTGCCCTCAGGGATCAGCCCCAGCATTTT. This chain uses TRBV20-1 with TRBJ1-5; tentatively, D is TRBD1 (5 bases). The germline gives CDR1 DFQATT, CDR2 SNEGSKA (reference sequence). Trimming pared 6 bases from V and 5 bases from J, leaving 8 bases between. The CDR3 sequence is 11 residues long.

This chain links TRBV25-1 with TRBJ2-2; D remains ambiguous. V lost 0 bases and J lost 4, with 6 bases in between. The CDR3 length is 14 residues. Germline V lookup: CDR1 MGHDK, CDR2 SYGVNS. The CDR3 bases are TGTGCCAGCAGTGAATATTCAGCCACCGGGGAGCTGTTTTTT. This translates into CASSEYSATGELFF. Full variable domain (rest looked up from reference TRBV25-1 and TRBJ2-2): EADIYQTPRYLVIGTGKKITLECSQTMGHDKMYWYQQDPGMELHLIHYSYGVNSTEKGDLSSESTVSRIRTEHFPLTLESARPSHTSQYLCASSEYSATGELFFGEGSRLTVL.

The chain combines TRBV20-1 with TRBJ2-1; 7 nucleotides agree with TRBD1. The germline V gene encodes CDR1 DFQATT and CDR2 SNEGSKA (reference sequence). CDR3 length: 16 amino acids. After removal of 3 bases from V and 5 bases from J, the junction contained 13 bases not matched to a gene. The CDR3 spells CSARPLVVGGHNEQFF. The CDR3 DNA reads as TGCAGTGCTAGGCCTCTAGTAGTAGGGGGCCACAATGAGCAGTTCTTC.

This clonotype has a count of ten or more. The chain links TRBV4-3 to TRBJ2-5, with 10 positions matching TRBD1. The CDR3 is 14 residues long. Germline CDR1 LGHNA, CDR2 YSLEER. V was pared by 6 bases and J by 3 bases, with 4 bases of the junction left unmatched. The CDR3 loop reads CASSPGTGEETQYF. The DNA for the CDR3 is TGCGCCAGCAGTCCAGGGACAGGGGAAGAGACCCAGTACTTC.

There are a few counts of this clonotype. The chain couples TRBV7-2 to TRBJ2-4; 7 bases map to TRBD2. Germline values: CDR1 SGHTA, CDR2 FQGNSA. With 5 bases clipped from V and 13 bases from J, the junction kept 8 bases outside the gene matches. There are 12 residues in the CDR3. For the CDR3, the DNA is TGTGCCAGCAGCCATTATGCGGGGGAGCAGTACTTC. Protein: CASSHYAGEQYF.

This clonotype showed up just once. The chain links TRBV7-9 to TRBJ2-1; no clear D. CDR3 length: 12 amino acids. Per germline, CDR1 SEHNR and CDR2 FQNEAQ (reference sequence). Trimming took 1 base from V and 15 from J, leaving 13 bases between them. The CDR3 protein is CASSLVVQDLFF. CDR3 coding DNA: TGTGCCAGCAGCTTAGTGGTCCAAGATCTGTTCTTC.

The chain joins TRBV6-6 to TRBJ1-4; TRBD1 is a possible D gene (6 bases). The length of the CDR3 is 13 residues. The V gene's germline CDR1 is MNHNY and CDR2 SVGAGI (reference sequence). V gave up 6 bases and J gave up 7 bases, with 12 bases separating them. CDR3 nucleotide sequence: TGTGCCAGCAGACCTGGGACAATTGAAAAACTGTTTTTT. As protein: CASRPGTIEKLFF.

The chain links TRBV24-1 to TRBJ2-1, with a possible D match to TRBD1 (6 bases). The V end lost 2 bases, the J end lost 7 bases, and 14 bases lay between the germline ends. CDR1 is KGHDR, CDR2 SFDVKD, per germline. The CDR3 loop spans 15 amino acids. This CDR3 is CATSDSRAGVNEQFF. Here the CDR3 DNA reads TGTGCCACCAGTGATTCTAGGGCAGGGGTAAATGAGCAGTTCTTC.

The chain uses TRBV11-2 and TRBJ2-7; TRBD2 is a possible D gene (6 bases). The CDR3 extends over 15 amino acids. The V and J ends lost 3 bases and 3 bases respectively, with 15 bases between them. CDR1 is SGHAT, CDR2 FQNNGV, per germline. DNA for the CDR3: TGTGCCAGCAGCTTTAGGCGGGACTCGCACTACGAGCAGTACTTC. Translating gives CASSFRRDSHYEQYF.

DNA of the CDR3: TGTGCCAGCAGCACCCGGACTAGCGGGGGGGCGCATGAGCAGTTCTTC. Encoded protein: CASSTRTSGGAHEQFF. The chain joins TRBV9 to TRBJ2-1; 15 bases are shared with TRBD2. J gave up 8 bases and V 4 bases, and 7 bases lay outside the gene matches. The CDR3 consists of 16 residues. Germline CDR1 is SGDLS and CDR2 is YYNGEE.

This rearrangement joins TRBV4-2 to TRBJ2-2; 9 nucleotides agree with TRBD1. With 3 bases clipped from V and 0 bases from J, the junction kept 2 bases outside the gene matches. The V gene's germline CDR1 is LGHNA and CDR2 YNFKEQ. CDR3 length: 16 residues. CDR3 coding DNA: TGTGCCAGCAGCCAGGGACAGGGAACGAACACCGGGGAGCTGTTTTTT. Protein sequence: CASSQGQGTNTGELFF.

The CDR3 region has the DNA TGCGCCAGCAGCTTGTCTGTGTCAGGGGCCTACGAGCAGTACTTC. This codes for CASSLSVSGAYEQYF. This sequence joins TRBV5-1 and TRBJ2-5, with D tentatively TRBD1 (6 bases). The J call is in doubt because the DNA end fits TRBJ2-7 better. CDR1 and CDR2 from the germline V gene are SGHRS and YFSETQ. This CDR3 is built from 15 residues.

The rearrangement joins TRBV29-1 to TRBJ2-5, with 12 positions matching TRBD2. CDR1 SQVTM and CDR2 ANQGSEA come from the germline V gene. CDR3 length: 16 amino acids. V shed 6 bases, J shed 2 bases, and the junction held 10 bases outside the gene matches. CDR3 sequence: CSVQPQTSGGQETQYF. For the CDR3, the DNA is TGCAGCGTCCAACCTCAGACTAGCGGGGGACAAGAGACCCAGTACTTC.

The gene calls are TRBV12-3 or TRBV12-4 and TRBJ1-4; D unclear. The CDR3 extends over 14 amino acids. V was clipped by 3 bases and J by 8 bases, with 13 bases between them. The CDR3 is CASSFTLGREKLFF. CDR3 coding DNA: TGTGCCAGCAGTTTTACCCTAGGGAGAGAAAAACTGTTTTTT.